This TCR beta chain is from a study of blood T cell repertoires in COVID-19. Participant-reported clinical history was the basis for cohort assignment. This clone was counted a few times. TCRdb keeps only in-frame clones here, not all; method: immunoSEQ multiplex PCR. Here the sample spans roughly 150,000 clones, 75% to 90% being singletons. The CDR3 length is 16 residues. The V gene end was trimmed by 5 bases and the J gene end by 1 base; junction bases not matched to a gene: 7. Germline V gives CDR1 MGHDK, CDR2 SYGVNS. J is TRBJ1-1 and V is TRBV25-1; 10 positions agree with TRBD1. The sequence came from a woman aged 55-69 years who had recovered from COVID-19. Sequenced input: PBMCs or T cells enriched from blood (not recorded which). The CDR3 here is CASSRGTGVWNTEAFF. CDR3 nucleotide sequence: TGTGCCAGCAGTCGCGGGACAGGGGTATGGAACACTGAAGCTTTCTTT.